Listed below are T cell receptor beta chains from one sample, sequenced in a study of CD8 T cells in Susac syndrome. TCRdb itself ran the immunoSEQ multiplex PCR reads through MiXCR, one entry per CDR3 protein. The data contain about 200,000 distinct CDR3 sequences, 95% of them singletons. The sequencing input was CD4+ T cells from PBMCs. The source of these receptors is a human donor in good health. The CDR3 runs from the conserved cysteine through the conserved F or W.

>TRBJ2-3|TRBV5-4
CASSLNYPTDTQYF
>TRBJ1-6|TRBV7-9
CASSFPNSPLHF
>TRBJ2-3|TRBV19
CASSDRSGSRDTQYF
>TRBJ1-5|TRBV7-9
CASSGGGGLDQPQHF
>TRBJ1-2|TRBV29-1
CSVDDPTQGYTF
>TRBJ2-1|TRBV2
CASRDRAYNEQFF
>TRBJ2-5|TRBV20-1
CSARDVLGLRGRQETQYF
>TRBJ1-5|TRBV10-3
CAISELQVDQPQHF
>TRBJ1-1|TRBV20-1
CSARVASKGNTEAFF
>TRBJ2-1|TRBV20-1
CSVPKGLAGGPGWFF
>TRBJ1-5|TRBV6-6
CASGDGAQPQHF
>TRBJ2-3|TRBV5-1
CASSLVPGGDTQYF
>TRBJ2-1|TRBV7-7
CASSFGSERHNEQFF
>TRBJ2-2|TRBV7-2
CASSPEMGGELFF
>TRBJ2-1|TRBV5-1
CASSDRDRSYNEQFF
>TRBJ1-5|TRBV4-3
CASSQDRQEPQHF
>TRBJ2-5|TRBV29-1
CSVAGTATGETQYF
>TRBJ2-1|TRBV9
CASSVVSGSVNEQFF
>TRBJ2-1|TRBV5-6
CASSLRGAGAFEFF
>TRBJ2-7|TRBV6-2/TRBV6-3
CASSYRGSYEQYF
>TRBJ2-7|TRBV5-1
CASSLGLVGQGNSYEQYF
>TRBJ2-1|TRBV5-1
CASSWTSGDYNEQFF
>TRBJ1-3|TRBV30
CAWQTREGNTIYF
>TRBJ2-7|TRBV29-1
CSGQGASYEQYF
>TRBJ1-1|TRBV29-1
CSGVGSTDTEAFF
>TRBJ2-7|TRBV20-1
CSARDIQAYEQYF
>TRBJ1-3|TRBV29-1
CSVRWQGSGNTIYF
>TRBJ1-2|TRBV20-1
CSARGPGQGNYGYTF
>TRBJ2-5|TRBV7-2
CASSLGPSETQYF
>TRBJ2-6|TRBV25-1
CASSGWQGSGANVLTF
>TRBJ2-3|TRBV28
CASSPQQGPSTDTQYF
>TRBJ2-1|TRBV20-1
CSAREAGINNEQFF
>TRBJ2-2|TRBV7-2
CASSLWSREGLFF
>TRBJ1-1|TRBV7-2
CASSLVGGYGSAEAFF
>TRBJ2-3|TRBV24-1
CATSKTSVGGTDTQYF
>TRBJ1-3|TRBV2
CASSETVPIF